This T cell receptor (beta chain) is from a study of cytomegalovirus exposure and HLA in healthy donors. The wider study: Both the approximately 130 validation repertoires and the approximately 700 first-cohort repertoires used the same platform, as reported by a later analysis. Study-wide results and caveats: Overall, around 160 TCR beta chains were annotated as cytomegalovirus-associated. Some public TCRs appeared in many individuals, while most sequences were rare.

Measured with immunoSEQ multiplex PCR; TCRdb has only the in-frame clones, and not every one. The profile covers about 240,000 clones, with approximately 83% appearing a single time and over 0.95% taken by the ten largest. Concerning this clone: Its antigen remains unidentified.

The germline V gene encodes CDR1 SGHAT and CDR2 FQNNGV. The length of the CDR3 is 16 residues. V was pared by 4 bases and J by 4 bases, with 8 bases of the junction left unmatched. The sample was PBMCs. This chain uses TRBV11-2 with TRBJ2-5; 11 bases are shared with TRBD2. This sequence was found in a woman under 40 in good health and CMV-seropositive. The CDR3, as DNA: TGTGCCAGCAGCTGGGGACTAGCGGAAGTGGGAGAGACCCAGTACTTC. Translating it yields CASSWGLAEVGETQYF.